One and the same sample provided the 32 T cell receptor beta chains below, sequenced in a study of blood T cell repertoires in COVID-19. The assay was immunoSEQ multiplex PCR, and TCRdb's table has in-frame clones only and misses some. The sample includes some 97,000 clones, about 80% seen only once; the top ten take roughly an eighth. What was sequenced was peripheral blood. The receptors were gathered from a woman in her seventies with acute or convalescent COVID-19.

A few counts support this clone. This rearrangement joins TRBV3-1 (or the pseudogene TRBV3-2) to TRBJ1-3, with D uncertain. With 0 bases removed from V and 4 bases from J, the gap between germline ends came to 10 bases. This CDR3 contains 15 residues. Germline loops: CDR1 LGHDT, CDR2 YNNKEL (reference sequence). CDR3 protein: CASSQETGWGNTIYF. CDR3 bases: TGTGCCAGCAGCCAAGAAACGGGTTGGGGAAACACCATATATTTT.

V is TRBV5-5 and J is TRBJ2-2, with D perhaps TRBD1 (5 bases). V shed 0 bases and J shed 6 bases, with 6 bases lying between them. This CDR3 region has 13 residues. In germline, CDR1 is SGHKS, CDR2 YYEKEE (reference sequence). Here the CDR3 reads CASSLEGPGELFF. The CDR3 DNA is TGTGCCAGCAGCTTGGAGGGGCCCGGGGAGCTGTTTTTT.

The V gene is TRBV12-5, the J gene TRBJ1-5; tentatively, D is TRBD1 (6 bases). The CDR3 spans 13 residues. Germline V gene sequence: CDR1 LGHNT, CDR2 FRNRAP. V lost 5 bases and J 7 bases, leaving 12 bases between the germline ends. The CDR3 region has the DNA TGTGCTAGTGGTCAGGGGATCCGCCAGCCCCAGCATTTT. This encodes CASGQGIRQPQHF.

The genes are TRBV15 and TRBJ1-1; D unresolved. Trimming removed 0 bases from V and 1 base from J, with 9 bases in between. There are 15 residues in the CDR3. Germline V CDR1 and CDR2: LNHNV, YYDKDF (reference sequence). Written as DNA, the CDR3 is TGTGCCACCAGCAGAGACCCGACACCGAACACTGAAGCTTTCTTT. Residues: CATSRDPTPNTEAFF.

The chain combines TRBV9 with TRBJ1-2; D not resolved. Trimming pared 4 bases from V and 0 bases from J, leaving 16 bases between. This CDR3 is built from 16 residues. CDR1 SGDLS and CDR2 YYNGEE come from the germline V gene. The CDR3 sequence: CASSTSEGVPNYGYTF. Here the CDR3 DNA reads TGTGCCAGCAGCACGTCGGAGGGAGTACCTAACTATGGCTACACCTTC.

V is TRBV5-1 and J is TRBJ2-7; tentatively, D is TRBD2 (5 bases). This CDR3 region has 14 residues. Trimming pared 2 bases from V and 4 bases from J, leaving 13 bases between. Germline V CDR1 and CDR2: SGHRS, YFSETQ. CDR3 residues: CASSFSRGPYEQYF. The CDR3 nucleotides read TGCGCCAGCAGCTTCAGTCGGGGTCCGTACGAGCAGTACTTC.

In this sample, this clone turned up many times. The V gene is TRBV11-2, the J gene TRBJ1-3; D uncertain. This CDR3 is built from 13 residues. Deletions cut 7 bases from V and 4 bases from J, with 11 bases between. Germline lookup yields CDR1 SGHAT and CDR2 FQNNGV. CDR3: CASTPTAGNTIYF. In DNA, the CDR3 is TGTGCCAGCACCCCAACCGCGGGAAACACCATATATTTT.

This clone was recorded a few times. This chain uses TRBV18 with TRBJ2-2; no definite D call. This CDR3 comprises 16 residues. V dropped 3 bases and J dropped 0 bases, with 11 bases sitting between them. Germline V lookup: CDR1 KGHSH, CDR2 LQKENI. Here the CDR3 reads CASSPDSGANTGELFF. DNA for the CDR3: TGTGCCAGCTCACCTGACTCGGGTGCGAACACCGGGGAGCTGTTTTTT.

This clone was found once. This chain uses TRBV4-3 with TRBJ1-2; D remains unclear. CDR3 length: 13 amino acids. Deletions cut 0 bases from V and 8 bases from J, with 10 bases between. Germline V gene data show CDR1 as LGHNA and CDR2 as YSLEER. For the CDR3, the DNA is TGCGCCAGCAGCCAAGATATGGTAGAAGGCTACACCTTC. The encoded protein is CASSQDMVEGYTF.

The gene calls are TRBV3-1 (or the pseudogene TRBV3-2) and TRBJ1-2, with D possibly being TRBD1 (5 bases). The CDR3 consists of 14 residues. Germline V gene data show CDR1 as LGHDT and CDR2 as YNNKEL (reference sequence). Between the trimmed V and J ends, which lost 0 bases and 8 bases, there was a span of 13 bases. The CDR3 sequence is CASSQDRGGNGYTF. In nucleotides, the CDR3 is TGTGCCAGCAGCCAAGATCGGGGGGGGAACGGCTACACCTTC.

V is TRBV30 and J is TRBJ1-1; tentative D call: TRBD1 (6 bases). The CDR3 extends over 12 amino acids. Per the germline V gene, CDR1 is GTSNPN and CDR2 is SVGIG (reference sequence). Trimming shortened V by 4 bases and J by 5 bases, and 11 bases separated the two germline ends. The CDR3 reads CAWNPRGTEAFF. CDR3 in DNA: TGTGCCTGGAACCCCAGGGGAACTGAAGCTTTCTTT.

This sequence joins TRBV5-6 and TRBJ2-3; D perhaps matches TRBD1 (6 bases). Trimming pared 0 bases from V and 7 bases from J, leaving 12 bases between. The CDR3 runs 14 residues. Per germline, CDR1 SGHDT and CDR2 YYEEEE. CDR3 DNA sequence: TGTGCCAGCAGCTTGGGGCAGGGGTGGTATACGCAGTATTTT. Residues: CASSLGQGWYTQYF. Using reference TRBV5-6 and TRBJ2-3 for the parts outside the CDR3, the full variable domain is DAGVTQSPTHLIKTRGQQVTLRCSPKSGHDTVSWYQQALGQGPQFIFQYYEEEERQRGNFPDRFSGHQFPNYSSELNVNALLLGDSALYLCASSLGQGWYTQYFGPGTRLTVL.

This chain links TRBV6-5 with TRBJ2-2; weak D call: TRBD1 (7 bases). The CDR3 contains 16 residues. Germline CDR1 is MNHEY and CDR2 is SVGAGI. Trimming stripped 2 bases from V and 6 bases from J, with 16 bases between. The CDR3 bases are TGTGCCAGCAGTTACCCCCCAGGGGGGTTTTCCGGGGAGCTGTTTTTT. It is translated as CASSYPPGGFSGELFF.

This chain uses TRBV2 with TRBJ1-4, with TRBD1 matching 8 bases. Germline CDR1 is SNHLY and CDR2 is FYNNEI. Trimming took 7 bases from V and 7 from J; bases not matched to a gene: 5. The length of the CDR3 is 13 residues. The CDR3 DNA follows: TGTGCCAGCACCGGGACAGGAGGTGAAAAACTGTTTTTT. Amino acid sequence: CASTGTGGEKLFF.

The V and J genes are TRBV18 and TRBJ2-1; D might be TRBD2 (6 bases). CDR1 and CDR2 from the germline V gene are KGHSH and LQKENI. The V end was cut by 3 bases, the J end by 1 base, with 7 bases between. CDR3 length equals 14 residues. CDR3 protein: CASSPGLSYNEQFF. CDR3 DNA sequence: TGTGCCAGCTCACCCGGACTATCCTACAATGAGCAGTTCTTC.

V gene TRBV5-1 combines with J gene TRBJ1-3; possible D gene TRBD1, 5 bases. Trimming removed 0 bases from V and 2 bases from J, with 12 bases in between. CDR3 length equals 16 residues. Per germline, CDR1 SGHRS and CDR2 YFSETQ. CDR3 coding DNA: TGCGCCAGCAGCTTGGCCGGACATCAGGCTGGAAACACCATATATTTT. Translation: CASSLAGHQAGNTIYF.

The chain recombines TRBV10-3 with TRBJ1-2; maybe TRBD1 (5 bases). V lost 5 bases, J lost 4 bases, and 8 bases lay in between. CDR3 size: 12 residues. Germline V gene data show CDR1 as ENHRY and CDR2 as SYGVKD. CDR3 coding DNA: TGTGCCATCAGTCCAGACAGCTATGGCTACACCTTC. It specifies CAISPDSYGYTF.

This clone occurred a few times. CDR3 sequence: CASSLDYSYNEQFF. The CDR3 DNA reads TGTGCCAGCAGCCTGGACTACTCCTACAATGAGCAGTTCTTC. The chain has TRBV7-6 and TRBJ2-1; possibly TRBD2 for D (6 bases). The germline V gene has CDR1 SGHVS and CDR2 FNYEAQ. V was trimmed by 5 bases and J by 0 bases, leaving 8 bases between them. CDR3 length: 14 amino acids.

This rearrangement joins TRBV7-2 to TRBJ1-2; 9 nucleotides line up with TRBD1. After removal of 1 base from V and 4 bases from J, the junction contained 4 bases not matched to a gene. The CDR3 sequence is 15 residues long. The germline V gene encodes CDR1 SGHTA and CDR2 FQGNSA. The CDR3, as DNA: TGTGCCAGCAGCTTAGGCGGACAGGGGATCTATGGCTACACCTTC. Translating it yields CASSLGGQGIYGYTF.

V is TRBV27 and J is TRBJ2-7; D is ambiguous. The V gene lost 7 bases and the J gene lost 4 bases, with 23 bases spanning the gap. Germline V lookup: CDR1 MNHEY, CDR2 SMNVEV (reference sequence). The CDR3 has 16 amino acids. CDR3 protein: CASILLYPLPLYEQYF. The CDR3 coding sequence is TGTGCCAGCATACTTCTTTACCCCTTACCTCTTTACGAGCAGTACTTC.

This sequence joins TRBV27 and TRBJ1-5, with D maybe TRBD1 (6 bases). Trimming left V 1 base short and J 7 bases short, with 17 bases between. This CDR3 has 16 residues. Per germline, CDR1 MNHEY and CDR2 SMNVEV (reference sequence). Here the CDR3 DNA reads TGTGCCAGCAGTTTATGGGGAGGGGGGGGCCAACAGCCCCAGCATTTT. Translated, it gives CASSLWGGGGQQPQHF.

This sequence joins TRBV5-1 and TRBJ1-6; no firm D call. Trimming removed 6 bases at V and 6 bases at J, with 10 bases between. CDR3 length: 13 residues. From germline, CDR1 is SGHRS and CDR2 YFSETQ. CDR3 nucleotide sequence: TGCGCCAGCACCCAAGAGGGTAATTCACCCCTCCACTTT. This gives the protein CASTQEGNSPLHF.

The CDR3: CASSYAGGGHEKLFF. The DNA of the CDR3 is TGTGCCAGCAGCTACGCAGGGGGCGGACATGAAAAACTGTTTTTT. The chain joins TRBV5-4 to TRBJ1-4, with TRBD1 matching over 8 bases. Germline-derived CDR1 and CDR2 are SGHNT and YYREEE (reference sequence). This CDR3 has 15 residues. V gave up 3 bases and J gave up 6 bases; unmatched junction bases: 7.

CDR3 loop: CASSFFSGGAKADTQYF. Here the CDR3 DNA reads TGTGCCAGCAGTTTCTTTTCCGGGGGAGCTAAGGCAGATACGCAGTATTTT. The chain has TRBV7-9 and TRBJ2-3; TRBD2 might be the D (6 bases). V lost 6 bases, J lost 4 bases, and 23 bases lay in between. CDR3 length: 17 residues. CDR1 is SEHNR, CDR2 FQNEAQ, per germline (reference sequence).

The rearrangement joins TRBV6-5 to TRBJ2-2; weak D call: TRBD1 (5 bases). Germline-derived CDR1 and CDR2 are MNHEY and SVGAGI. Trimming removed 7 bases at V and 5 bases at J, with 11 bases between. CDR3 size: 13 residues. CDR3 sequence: CASTWAGTGELFF. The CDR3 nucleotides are TGTGCCAGCACATGGGCAGGGACCGGGGAGCTGTTTTTT.

Here the CDR3 DNA reads TGTGCCAGCAGCACGGACAGCTACACTGAAGCTTTCTTT. This translates into CASSTDSYTEAFF. The gene calls are TRBV12-3 or TRBV12-4 and TRBJ1-1; the D gene is possibly TRBD1 (6 bases). Trimming stripped 6 bases from V and 3 bases from J, with 11 bases between. This CDR3 is 13 amino acids long.

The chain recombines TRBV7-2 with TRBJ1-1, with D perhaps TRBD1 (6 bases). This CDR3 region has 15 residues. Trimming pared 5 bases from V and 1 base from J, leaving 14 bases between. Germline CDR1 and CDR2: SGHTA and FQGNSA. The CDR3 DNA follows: TGTGCCAGCAGCCCCTTCGGACAGCAGAACACTGAAGCTTTCTTT. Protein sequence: CASSPFGQQNTEAFF.

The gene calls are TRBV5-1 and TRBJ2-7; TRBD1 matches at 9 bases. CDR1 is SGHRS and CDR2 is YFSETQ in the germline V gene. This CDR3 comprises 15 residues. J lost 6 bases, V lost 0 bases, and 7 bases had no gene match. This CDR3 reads CASSLGRDRVGEQYF. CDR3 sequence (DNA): TGCGCCAGCAGCTTGGGGAGGGACAGGGTTGGCGAGCAGTACTTC. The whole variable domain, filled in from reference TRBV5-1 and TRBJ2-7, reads KAGVTQTPRYLIKTRGQQVTLSCSPISGHRSVSWYQQTPGQGLQFLFEYFSETQRNKGNFPGRFSGRQFSNSRSEMNVSTLELGDSALYLCASSLGRDRVGEQYFGPGTRLTVT.

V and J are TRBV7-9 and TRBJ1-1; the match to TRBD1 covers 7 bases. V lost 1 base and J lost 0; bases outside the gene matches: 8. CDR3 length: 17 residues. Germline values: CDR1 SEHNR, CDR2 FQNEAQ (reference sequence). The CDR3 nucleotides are TGTGCCAGCAGCTTAGAGAGCAGGGGGTGGGTGAACACTGAAGCTTTCTTT. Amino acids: CASSLESRGWVNTEAFF. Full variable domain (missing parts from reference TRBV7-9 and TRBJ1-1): DTGVSQNPRHKITKRGQNVTFRCDPISEHNRLYWYRQTLGQGPEFLTYFQNEAQLEKSRLLSDRFSAERPKGSFSTLEIQRTEQGDSAMYLCASSLESRGWVNTEAFFGQGTRLTVV.

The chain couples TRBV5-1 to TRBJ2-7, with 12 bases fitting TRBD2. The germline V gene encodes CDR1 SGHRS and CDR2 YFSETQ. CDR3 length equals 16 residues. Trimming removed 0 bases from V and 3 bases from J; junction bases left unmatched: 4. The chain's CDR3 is CASSLVLAGGHYEQYF. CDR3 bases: TGCGCCAGCAGCTTGGTTCTAGCGGGGGGGCACTACGAGCAGTACTTC.

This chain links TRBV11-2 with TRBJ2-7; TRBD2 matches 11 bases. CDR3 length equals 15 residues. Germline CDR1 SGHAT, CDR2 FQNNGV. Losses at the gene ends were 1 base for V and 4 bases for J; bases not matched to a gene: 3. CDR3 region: CASSLGLAGGYEQYF. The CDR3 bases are TGTGCCAGCAGCTTAGGTCTAGCGGGGGGTTACGAGCAGTACTTC.

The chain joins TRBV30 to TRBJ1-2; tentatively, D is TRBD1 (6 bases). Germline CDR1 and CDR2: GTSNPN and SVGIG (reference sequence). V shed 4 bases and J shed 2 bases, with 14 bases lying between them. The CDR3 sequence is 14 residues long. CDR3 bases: TGTGCCTGGACTGGGGGGGCGATGAACTATGGCTACACCTTC. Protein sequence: CAWTGGAMNYGYTF.